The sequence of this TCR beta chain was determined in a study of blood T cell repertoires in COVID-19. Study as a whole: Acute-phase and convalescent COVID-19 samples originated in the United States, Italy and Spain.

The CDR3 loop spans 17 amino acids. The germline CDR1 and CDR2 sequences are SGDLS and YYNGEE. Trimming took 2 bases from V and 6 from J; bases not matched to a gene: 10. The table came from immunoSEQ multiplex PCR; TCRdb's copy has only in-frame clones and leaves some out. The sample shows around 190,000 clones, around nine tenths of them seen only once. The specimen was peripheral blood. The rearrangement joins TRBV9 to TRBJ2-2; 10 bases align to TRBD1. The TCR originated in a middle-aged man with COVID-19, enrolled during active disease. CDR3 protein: CASSVRWGQGRSGELFF. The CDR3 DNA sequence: TGTGCCAGCAGCGTCCGTTGGGGACAGGGGAGGTCCGGGGAGCTGTTTTTT. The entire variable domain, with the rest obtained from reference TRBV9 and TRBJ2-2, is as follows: DSGVTQTPKHLITATGQRVTLRCSPRSGDLSVYWYQQSLDQGLQFLIQYYNGEERAKGNILERFSAQQFPDLHSELNLSSLELGDSALYFCASSVRWGQGRSGELFFGEGSRLTVL.